This record looks at one T cell receptor (beta chain) sequence and its context. Its specificity is unknown. This record belongs to a study of OX40 agonist ivuxolimab in advanced cancers. Looking at the study overall: The study treated patients with ivuxolimab, an agonistic anti-OX40 (CD134) antibody. Study-wide results and limits: In general, CD8+ T cells held more expanded clones than CD4+ did, on average.

Measured with immunoSEQ multiplex PCR; TCRdb has only the in-frame clones, and not every one. Of some 87,000 clones listed, about 90% are singletons. The source was CD4+ or CD8+ T cells sorted from blood, collected in a trial of the OX40 agonist ivuxolimab. This receptor was taken from an adult with an advanced solid tumor such as melanoma, head and neck, liver or kidney cancer.

This CDR3 is CASSYSGLADQETQYF. CDR3 DNA: TGTGCCAGCAGTTACTCGGGACTAGCGGATCAAGAGACCCAGTACTTC. The rearrangement links TRBV6-6 to TRBJ2-5, with 11 bases fitting TRBD2. CDR3 size: 16 residues. Germline trimming cut 0 bases from V and 2 bases from J; bases unmatched to any gene: 2. From germline, CDR1 is MNHNY and CDR2 SVGAGI (reference sequence).